This T cell receptor (beta chain) was sequenced in a study of T-cell memory formation after mild COVID-19. Study-level findings and limits: A second wave of clones peaked on day 37, and their SARS-CoV-2 specificity went unconfirmed.

This clonotype was seen a few times. Its specificity is unknown. MiXCR was run by TCRdb on the 5' RACE reads, yielding one entry per CDR3 protein. The sample contains roughly 400,000 distinct CDR3 sequences, more than 15% of which appear only once. Germline values: CDR1 MNHNY, CDR2 SVGAGI (reference sequence). V lost 6 bases and J 0 bases, leaving 11 bases between the germline ends. The CDR3 length is 14 residues. V and J are TRBV6-6 and TRBJ1-1; TRBD1 is a possible D gene (5 bases). Material: PBMCs or a T cell subset sorted from them (not recorded which). The clonotype comes from a man in his late teens or twenties who had mild COVID-19 (a few samples of this study predate the infection). Cell type and time point are not known. Written as DNA, the CDR3 is TGTGCCAGCAGCACCGGGACGGTGAACACTGAAGCTTTCTTT. Translated, it gives CASSTGTVNTEAFF.